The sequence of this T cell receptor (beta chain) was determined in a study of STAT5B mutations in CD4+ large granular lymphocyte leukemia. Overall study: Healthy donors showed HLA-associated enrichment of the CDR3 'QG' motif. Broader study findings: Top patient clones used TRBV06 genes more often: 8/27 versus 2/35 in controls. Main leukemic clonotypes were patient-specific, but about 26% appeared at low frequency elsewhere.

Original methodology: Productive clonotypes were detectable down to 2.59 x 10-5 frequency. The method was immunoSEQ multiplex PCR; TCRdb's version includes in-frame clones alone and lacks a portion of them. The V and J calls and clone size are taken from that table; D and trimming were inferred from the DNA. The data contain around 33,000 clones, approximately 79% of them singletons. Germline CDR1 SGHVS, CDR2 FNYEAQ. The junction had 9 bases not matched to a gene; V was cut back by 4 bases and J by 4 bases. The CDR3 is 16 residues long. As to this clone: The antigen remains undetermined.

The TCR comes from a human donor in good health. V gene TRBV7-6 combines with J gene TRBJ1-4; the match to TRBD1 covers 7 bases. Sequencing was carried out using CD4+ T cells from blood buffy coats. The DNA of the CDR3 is TGTGCCAGCAGCTCGGAGGGGACAGACTATAATGAAAAACTGTTTTTT. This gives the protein CASSSEGTDYNEKLFF.